This TCR beta chain was recorded in a study of post-analysis software for immune sequencing data. Whole-study findings and limits: Compared with controls, patients had more of roughly five TRBV segments, including TRBV5-6, TRBV5-1 and TRBV20-1.

Built from TCR beta cDNA, the libraries had unique molecular identifiers in them. TCRdb reprocessed the PCR reads via MiXCR and lists one record per CDR3 protein. Here the sample spans approximately 460,000 distinct CDR3 sequences, under 55% being singletons. V lost 10 bases, J lost 3 bases, and 12 bases lay in between. The germline CDR1 and CDR2 sequences are MNHNS and SASEGT. This CDR3 comprises 12 residues. A note on this clonotype: What it binds is unknown.

The sequence derives from a girl between 10 and 17 years old with multiple sclerosis. The sample consisted of blood. The chain joins TRBV6-1 to TRBJ1-2, with a weak D call TRBD1 (6 bases). DNA for the CDR3: TGTGCCACCCCAGGGGACCACTATGGCTACACCTTC. Its protein product is CATPGDHYGYTF.